The 25 T cell receptor beta chains below all came from one sample that was sequenced in a study of T-cell reconstitution after alpha-beta-depleted transplantation in children. As it was prepared, the TCRbeta library received unique molecular identifiers. A single record per CDR3 protein comes from TCRdb applying MiXCR to the PCR reads. The sample includes about 540,000 distinct CDR3 sequences, 15% to 20% of them seen just once. The sequencing here drew on PBMCs from the stem cell graft donor, taken from the stem cell graft. The receptors come from a human donor who donated a stem cell graft to a child with acute lymphoblastic leukemia.

CDR3 amino acids: CASSDSTGYSYEQYF. CDR3 nucleotides: TGTGCCAGCAGTGATTCTACAGGGTACTCCTACGAGCAGTACTTC. The chain carries TRBV25-1 and TRBJ2-7; maybe TRBD1 (6 bases). V lost 3 bases, J lost 0 bases, and 12 bases lay in between. In germline, CDR1 is MGHDK, CDR2 SYGVNS. There are 15 residues in the CDR3.

This chain links TRBV30 with TRBJ1-2, with D unresolved. Per germline, CDR1 GTSNPN and CDR2 SVGIG (reference sequence). This CDR3 region has 13 residues. The V end was cut by 5 bases, the J end by 6 bases, with 16 bases between. The CDR3 bases are TGTGCCTGGTTCTCGTCTCGCAGTAATGGCTACACCTTC. This sequence encodes CAWFSSRSNGYTF.

This clonotype was seen more than once but under ten times. The V gene is TRBV19, the J gene TRBJ2-1; 8 bases agree with TRBD2. Germline trimming cut 6 bases from V and 4 bases from J; bases unmatched to any gene: 11. There are 16 residues in the CDR3. From germline, CDR1 is LNHDA and CDR2 SQIVND (reference sequence). The CDR3 bases are TGTGCCAGTAGGAGAGTTACTAGCGGATTATACAATGAGCAGTTCTTC. This encodes CASRRVTSGLYNEQFF.

As regards this clonotype: The junction differs from germline at one of its ends, possibly a read error. The CDR3 nucleotides read TGTGCCAGCAGCGTAGATATTAGCGGGAGTCTTGGGAACAGTCAGTACTTC. This translates into CASSVDISGSLGNSQYF. The V and J genes are TRBV9 and TRBJ2-4, with TRBD2 identical over 9 bases. The CDR3 sequence is 17 residues long. Looked up from germline, CDR1 is SGDLS and CDR2 is YYNGEE.

On this clonotype: The junction differs from germline at one of its ends, possibly a read error. The rearrangement joins TRBV12-3 or TRBV12-4 to TRBJ2-1; the match to TRBD2 covers 8 bases. The CDR3 is 14 residues long. The CDR3, as DNA: TGTGTCAGCAGTAGCGGGGCCCCTTACAATGAGCAGTTCTTC. It yields the protein CVSSSGAPYNEQFF.

This clonotype was seen many times. The J gene is TRBJ2-2, the V gene TRBV9; D ambiguous. The CDR3 spans 12 residues. V was cut by 5 bases and J by 0 bases, with 2 bases left in between. Germline CDR1 SGDLS, CDR2 YYNGEE. CDR3 region: CASSPNTGELFF. The CDR3 nucleotides are TGTGCCAGCAGTCCGAACACCGGGGAGCTGTTTTTT.

Remarks on this clonotype: The junction and the germline gene differ at one end; a read error may be behind it. The V gene is TRBV20-1, the J gene TRBJ2-7, with a possible D match to TRBD2 (6 bases). The CDR3 is 13 amino acids. The germline V gene encodes CDR1 DFQATT and CDR2 SNEGSKA (reference sequence). The DNA for the CDR3 is TGCAGTGCTAGAAACCGGGGGTCCTACGACCAGTACTTC. This codes for CSARNRGSYDQYF.

A few counts support this clonotype. V is TRBV5-8 and J is TRBJ2-1; D remains ambiguous. Germline V lookup: CDR1 SGHTS, CDR2 YDEGEE. Trimming took 0 bases from V and 5 from J, leaving 9 bases between them. The CDR3 is 14 residues long. The CDR3 loop is CASSLGSIHNEQFF. The CDR3 DNA reads as TGTGCCAGCAGCTTGGGGTCTATTCACAATGAGCAGTTCTTC.

This sequence joins TRBV5-1 and TRBJ2-2; 7 bases align to TRBD1. This CDR3 comprises 17 residues. V was clipped by 2 bases and J by 1 base; unmatched bases: 8. In germline, CDR1 is SGHRS, CDR2 YFSETQ. CDR3 DNA: TGCGCCAGCAGCTTACATACCGGGACAGAGAACACCGGGGAGCTGTTTTTT. The encoded protein is CASSLHTGTENTGELFF.

A few counts support this clonotype. The chain couples TRBV10-3 to TRBJ1-1, with 9 bases lining up with TRBD1. The germline V gene encodes CDR1 ENHRY and CDR2 SYGVKD. V gave up 5 bases and J gave up 4 bases; unmatched junction bases: 8. The CDR3 has 15 residues. The CDR3 DNA follows: TGTGCCATCAGTTATTTACAGGGGGCGAGCACTGAAGCTTTCTTT. Its translation: CAISYLQGASTEAFF.

V usage is TRBV20-1 and J usage is TRBJ2-5; D is perhaps TRBD1 (6 bases). This CDR3 contains 12 residues. Germline V gene data show CDR1 as DFQATT and CDR2 as SNEGSKA (reference sequence). Trimming cost V 5 bases and J 2 bases, with 9 bases left between them. CDR3 residues: CSAPDRQETQYF. The DNA of the CDR3 is TGCAGTGCTCCGGACAGACAAGAGACCCAGTACTTC.

This clonotype was found a few times. The rearrangement links TRBV6-1 to TRBJ1-1; 9 nucleotides line up with TRBD1. The V gene's germline CDR1 is MNHNS and CDR2 SASEGT. This CDR3 contains 15 residues. Trimming at V came to 6 bases and at J to 5 bases, leaving 10 bases not matched to a gene. CDR3 nucleotides: TGTGCCAGCAGCCTCGGACAGGGGTATCGGACTGAAGCTTTCTTT. Translated: CASSLGQGYRTEAFF.

This clonotype was observed a handful of times. The chain links TRBV5-1 to TRBJ2-1; the D is unclear. V was cut by 0 bases and J by 5 bases, with 12 bases left in between. The germline V gene has CDR1 SGHRS and CDR2 YFSETQ. The CDR3 sequence is 15 residues long. This chain's CDR3 is CASSLDGSPNNEQFF. The CDR3 DNA reads TGCGCCAGCAGCTTGGATGGTAGCCCGAACAATGAGCAGTTCTTC.

The chain couples TRBV25-1 to TRBJ1-4, with D possibly matching TRBD1 (6 bases). Germline CDR1 reads MGHDK; CDR2 reads SYGVNS. The CDR3 is 17 amino acids. V was trimmed by 4 bases and J by 4 bases, leaving 19 bases between them. CDR3 sequence reads: CASSGDPDSVFNEKLFF. CDR3 bases: TGTGCCAGCAGTGGCGACCCGGACAGTGTCTTTAATGAAAAACTGTTTTTT.

The chain joins TRBV5-1 to TRBJ2-2; TRBD2 is a possible D gene (6 bases). This CDR3 spans 15 amino acids. V was shortened by 4 bases and J by 6 bases, with 16 bases between the two germline ends. Germline V gene lookup returns CDR1 SGHRS and CDR2 YFSETQ. CDR3 sequence reads: CASSPRDFNAGELFF. The DNA of the CDR3 is TGCGCCAGCAGCCCCCGGGACTTCAATGCCGGGGAGCTGTTTTTT.

This clonotype was observed a few times. This sequence joins TRBV9 and TRBJ2-1; a possible D gene is TRBD2 (6 bases). V dropped 4 bases and J dropped 2 bases, with 13 bases sitting between them. The CDR3 consists of 15 residues. Germline V CDR1 and CDR2: SGDLS, YYNGEE. The CDR3 reads CASSSGRRAYNEQFF. The CDR3 DNA reads TGTGCCAGCAGCTCCGGGAGAAGGGCCTACAATGAGCAGTTCTTC.

This clonotype was observed at least ten times. The chain couples TRBV9 to TRBJ1-5; D is undetermined. Germline CDR1 and CDR2: SGDLS and YYNGEE. CDR3 length: 12 amino acids. V shed 4 bases and J shed 2 bases, with 4 bases lying between them. The CDR3 reads CASSQGNQPQHF. The DNA for the CDR3 is TGTGCCAGCAGCCAGGGCAATCAGCCCCAGCATTTT.

There are a few counts of this clonotype. The chain links TRBV29-1 to TRBJ2-1; D perhaps matches TRBD1 (6 bases). Germline V CDR1 and CDR2: SQVTM, ANQGSEA. CDR3 length equals 10 residues. Trimming left V 4 bases short and J 15 bases short, with 13 bases between. The CDR3 here is CSVAPGDLFF. The CDR3 nucleotides are TGCAGCGTTGCCCCAGGGGATCTGTTCTTC.

This chain uses TRBV19 with TRBJ1-5, with 8 bases that match TRBD1. The germline gives CDR1 LNHDA, CDR2 SQIVND (reference sequence). The V and J ends lost 8 bases and 6 bases, in that order; junction bases with no gene match: 21. This CDR3 spans 18 amino acids. CDR3: CASEVWTGNSERGQPQHF. CDR3 in DNA: TGTGCCAGTGAGGTTTGGACAGGGAACTCTGAACGCGGTCAGCCCCAGCATTTT.

This clonotype was counted only a few times. V gene TRBV6-6 combines with J gene TRBJ2-1; D unresolved. Germline values: CDR1 MNHNY, CDR2 SVGAGI (reference sequence). V shed 3 bases and J shed 9 bases, with 9 bases lying between them. The CDR3 loop spans 12 amino acids. CDR3 sequence reads: CASSYTESEQFF. The DNA for the CDR3 is TGTGCCAGCAGTTATACGGAGAGTGAGCAGTTCTTC.

This clonotype has more than one count but fewer than ten. The chain couples TRBV11-1 to TRBJ2-2, with D perhaps matching TRBD1 or TRBD2 (5 bases each). The CDR3 is 21 residues long. Germline CDR1 and CDR2: SGHAT and FQDESV (reference sequence). V was pared by 3 bases and J by 4 bases, with 30 bases between. The CDR3 nucleotides are TGTGCCAGCAGCTTCCCCCGAGGGGCGGTGATGAAGGTCCCGACCACCGGGGAGCTGTTTTTT. Translation: CASSFPRGAVMKVPTTGELFF.

The chain is built from TRBV11-2 and TRBJ1-4, with D possibly TRBD1 on 5 matching bases. Trimming stripped 5 bases from V and 0 bases from J, with 13 bases between. Germline-derived CDR1 and CDR2 are SGHAT and FQNNGV. The CDR3 runs 16 residues. The CDR3 sequence is CASSTHPGATNEKLFF. The CDR3 DNA reads as TGTGCCAGCAGCACGCACCCGGGGGCAACTAATGAAAAACTGTTTTTT.

This clonotype was counted only a few times. The chain is built from TRBV21-1 and TRBJ2-1; the table calls TRBD1, which could not be checked here. TRBV21-1 is deemed a pseudogene. The CDR3 has 15 residues. The CDR3 DNA is TGTGCCAGCAGCATCAGAATTGGGACGGGCAATGAGCAGTTCTTC. This gives the protein CASSIRIGTGNEQFF.

This chain connects TRBV24-1 to TRBJ2-2, with D maybe TRBD2 (5 bases). Germline V CDR1 and CDR2: KGHDR, SFDVKD. This CDR3 comprises 15 residues. Trimming shortened V by 0 bases and J by 8 bases, and 12 bases separated the two germline ends. This CDR3 is CATSDLASSTGELFF. The CDR3 DNA is TGTGCCACCAGTGATTTGGCTAGCAGCACGGGGGAGCTGTTTTTT.

This clonotype came up a few times. This sequence joins TRBV27 and TRBJ1-2; the D gene is possibly TRBD1 (5 bases). The CDR3 spans 16 residues. Germline V CDR1 and CDR2: MNHEY, SMNVEV (reference sequence). V lost 0 bases, J lost 5 bases, and 16 bases lay in between. Here the CDR3 reads CASSLSDSIGLYGYTF. Written as DNA, the CDR3 is TGTGCCAGCAGTTTATCAGACAGCATAGGCTTATATGGCTACACCTTC.